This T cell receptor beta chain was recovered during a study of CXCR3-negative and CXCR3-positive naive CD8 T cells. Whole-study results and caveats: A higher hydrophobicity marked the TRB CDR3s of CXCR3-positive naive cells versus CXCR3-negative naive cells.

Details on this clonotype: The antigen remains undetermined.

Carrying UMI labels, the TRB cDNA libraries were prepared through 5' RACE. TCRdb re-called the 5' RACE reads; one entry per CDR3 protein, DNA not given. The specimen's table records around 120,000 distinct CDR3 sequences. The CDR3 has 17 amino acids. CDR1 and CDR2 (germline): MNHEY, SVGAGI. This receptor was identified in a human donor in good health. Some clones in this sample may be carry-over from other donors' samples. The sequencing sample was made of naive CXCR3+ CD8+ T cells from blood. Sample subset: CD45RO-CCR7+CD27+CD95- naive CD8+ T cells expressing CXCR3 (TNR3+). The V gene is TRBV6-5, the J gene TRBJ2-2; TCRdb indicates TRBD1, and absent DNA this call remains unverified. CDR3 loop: CASRKLGAGGRTGELFF.